This T cell receptor beta chain was observed in a study of beta chain features in type 1 diabetes (dated by TCRdb to 2017 to 2018). About the study as a whole: Mean age, gender distribution, total cell number and subset yield did not differ between patients and healthy donors. A total of over 90,000,000 sorted cells were examined across all samples, and a strong correlation was observed between cell number per subset and RNA yield. The study compared the TCRB repertoires of sorted circulating CD4+ T cell subsets in recently diagnosed type 1 diabetes patients with those in matched healthy donors. Naive and central memory subsets were obtained from all 30 or so donors, but regulatory and stem cell-like memory subsets were isolated from only 8 patients and roughly eight healthy donors.

The High Capacity cDNA Reverse Transcription Kit was used to reverse transcribe all of the isolated RNA, meaning that expressed TCRB transcripts were what got sequenced. Naive, central memory and regulatory T cell samples underwent deep immunoSEQ sequencing, averaging roughly 3.3 million total reads per sample. Sorted cells were lysed in RLT buffer and RNA was extracted with DNase-treated RNeasy Micro or Mini kits, depending on cell number. To prevent cross-contamination, every cell subset was processed on its own, while patient and healthy donor samples were processed together. The immunoSEQ multiplex PCR was used to amplify TCRB sequences from cDNA, generating 87-bp fragments that spanned the CDR3 region. Sequencing of the amplicons was performed on the Illumina HiSeq platform. The published analysis was carried out like this. Synthetic template baselines were used to correct PCR bias computationally, reads within Hamming distance 2 were collapsed, and singletons that could not be merged were discarded. Reads were aligned against IMGT to assign V, D and J genes, CDR3 length and insertions or deletions at six rearrangement sites. Within each subset, clonotype counts were normalized to sorted cell number, after which true diversity and Gini coefficients were computed with the tcR R package. The overlap coefficient, calculated on TCRB nucleotide sequences, was used to quantify repertoire sharing. Out-of-frame TCRB sequences from naive cells were analyzed to stand in for the pre-selection repertoire. The immuneACCESS repertoire file appears here via TCRdb, limited to in-frame rearrangements. These files lack a portion of the clones; in checked studies, under half of the deficit traces to unresolved V genes, and the cause of the others is not known. V and J calls plus clone size are reproduced from that table; the DNA served to infer D and trimming. The sample table shows under 300,000 clones, and approximately 16% are seen once. Approximately 0.086% of the sample is taken by the ten largest.

The CDR1 and CDR2 encoded by the germline V gene are SGHDN and FVKESK. The CDR3 contains 17 residues, cysteine and phenylalanine counted. The CDR3 DNA has 51 bases and is translated from base 1. At the junction V is shortened by 1 base and J by 8 bases; bases outside the gene matches: 11. This clone was recorded a few times. Its cognate antigen has yet to be identified. Base-call qualities are not available, and no considerably larger clone is one nucleotide away. Each donor gave one peripheral blood draw, averaging roughly 120 mL, which was collected into heparinised tubes. A BD FACSAria II was used to sort naive, central memory, regulatory and stem cell-like memory CD4+ T cells with a panel that included CD45RO, CCR7, CD25, CD127, CD95 and CD27. Every sorted population had a purity above 95%. PBMCs were separated immediately by Lymphoprep density gradient centrifugation and were stained directly, without being cultured. To minimize batch effects, samples were stained and sorted in pairs, one healthy donor with one patient per experiment.

Overall results and qualifications from the work: Because cDNA was sequenced instead of genomic DNA, activated cells with high expression could be over-represented, although the groups did not differ in activation or CD3 levels. At VDJ recombination sites, patients with type 1 diabetes made fewer insertions and deleted more nucleotides, a pattern implying thymic rearrangement abnormalities. Because the HLA sub-analyses included only small numbers of individuals, any influence of HLA type on TCRB rearrangement was left unresolved. Shorter templates might have been favored by PCR, but patient and control samples were amplified and corrected together, so both groups would have been affected equally by any skew. The naive, central memory and regulatory TCRB repertoires appeared to resemble one another more closely among patients than among healthy donors. Type 1 diabetes patients showed a moderate but significant shortening of TCRB CDR3 length in all four CD4+ subsets.

This chain is built from TRBV14 and TRBJ2-1, and TRBD2 matches 10 of the central bases. The sequence was obtained from a man younger than 45 with type 1 diabetes. The source material was naive CD4+ T cells from blood. This specimen's cell subset or site label, per the study, means: true naive CD4+ T cells. The DNA sequence is given as TGTGCCAGCAGCCAAGTGCTGGGATCTAGCGGGAGAGATGAGCAGTTCTTC. The translation is CASSQVLGSSGRDEQFF.